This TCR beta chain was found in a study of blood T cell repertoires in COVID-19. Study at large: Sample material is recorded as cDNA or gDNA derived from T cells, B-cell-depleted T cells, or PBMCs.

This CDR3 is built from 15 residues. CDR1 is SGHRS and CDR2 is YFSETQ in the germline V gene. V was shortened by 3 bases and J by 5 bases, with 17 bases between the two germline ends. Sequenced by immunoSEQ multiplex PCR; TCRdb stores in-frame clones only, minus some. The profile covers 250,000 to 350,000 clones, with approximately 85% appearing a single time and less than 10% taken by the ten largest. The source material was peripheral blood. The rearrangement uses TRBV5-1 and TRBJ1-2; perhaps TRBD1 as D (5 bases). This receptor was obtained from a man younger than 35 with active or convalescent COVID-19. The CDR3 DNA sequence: TGCGCCAGCAGCTGGGGCCAGGGTGTAGGGTATGGCTACACCTTC. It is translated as CASSWGQGVGYGYTF.